This T cell receptor (beta chain) was sequenced for a study of T cells in women clearing cervical HPV infection. A note on this clone: Germline and junction disagree at one end, which may indicate a read error. Within the sample, other DNA sequences also encode this same CDR3.

Genomic DNA, averaging roughly 1,200 ng per sample, yielded TCR beta CDR3 via immunoSEQ. Produced via immunoSEQ multiplex PCR; TCRdb's table is partial and in-frame only. This sample's table has fewer than 35,000 clones. This TCR was sampled from a woman between 18 and 75 years old with a cervical HPV16 infection that either progressed to CIN3+ or cleared (not recorded which). The sequenced sample consisted of blood buffy coat.

The sequenced part of the CDR3 DNA is TGTGCCAGCAGTGCCCGTATCGGGTCCTATGGT. This encodes CASSARIGSYG. The full CDR3 is CASSARIGSYGYTF. The chain links TRBV6-1 to TRBJ1-2; D remains ambiguous. Read sequence stops 3 residues before the CDR3 end, and the germline J gene provides the missing end. CDR3 length: 14 residues. Germline loops: CDR1 MNHNS, CDR2 SASEGT.